This T cell receptor beta chain was retrieved from a study of neurological immune-mediated disorders (dated by TCRdb to between 2019 and 2020). At the level of the whole study: Peripheral blood TCR-beta repertoires from patients with HTLV-I-associated myelopathy (HAM/TSP), patients with multiple sclerosis, and healthy controls were compared in the study using UMI-based sequencing. The cohort was made up of approximately 69 subjects, consisting of around 15 HAM/TSP patients, roughly 35 multiple sclerosis patients and around 20 healthy controls. The 90 to 120 TCR-beta libraries covered PBMC samples along with longitudinal samples, technical triplicates, and paired sorted CD4+ and CD8+ T-cell subsets. What the research found in general, with its limitations: The highest TCR clonal expansion was observed in HAM/TSP patients, whereas the lowest was observed in MS patients, even when compared with healthy controls. Across subjects, expanded clones never shared an identical CDR3 amino acid sequence, which suggests that the TCR-beta repertoires in every group were private.

Healthy controls were blood bank volunteers in Maryland, USA. Libraries from unsorted PBMCs were made from 2 million PBMCs kept in RNAlater at -80 degrees C until RNA extraction. Peripheral blood underwent Ficoll-Hypaque density gradient centrifugation to isolate PBMCs, which were then cryopreserved in liquid nitrogen. This clonotype was seen repeatedly, ten times or more. Its target antigen remains unknown. No base quality values were provided; no much bigger clone lies one nucleotide off. Taken from the germline V gene, the CDR1 and CDR2 loops are SGHRS and YFSETQ. The CDR3 measures 13 amino acids from cysteine to phenylalanine. The sequence is cut down to CDR3 DNA, 39 bases in frame from base 1. Deletion took 2 bases off V and 8 bases off J, with a span of 11 bases between the germline ends. cDNA synthesis used template-switch 5'RACE with a primer carrying a 10-nucleotide random unique molecular identifier tagging each TCR transcript. Over 180 million TCR-beta sequences, covering 15-18 subjects, were produced in each sequencing run. Total RNA was extracted with the RNeasy kit. The KAPA Real-time Library Amplification kit was used to amplify TCR-beta VDJ regions with primers targeting the TCR constant region and the 5'RACE anchor. Sample indexes and Illumina adaptors were added in a first PCR, after which library yield was increased in a second PCR. The roughly 650 bp TCR product was size-selected on a 2% E-gel SizeSelection system after Ampure bead purification. Before pooling, library quality was assessed on a Bioanalyzer, concentration was determined with Qubit, and library quantification was performed with the Kapa Library Quantification kit. Libraries were sequenced paired-end 2 x 150 bp on an Illumina HiSeq 2500. To increase sequence diversity, 25-30% phiX was spiked into each library pool. As for the original processing: The UMI-based MiGEC pipeline processed quality-filtered reads and removed over 80% of raw TCR sequences during error correction. VDJ genes were aligned to IMGT germline references, and clonotypes were defined by unique CDR3 amino acid sequence plus V-J genes. Clonal expansion, Shannon diversity and CDR3 relatedness were evaluated with VDJtools (CalcPairwiseDistances, ClusterSamples), while phylogenetic trees were built in CLCbio workbench. A clone was classed as expanded if it had 8 or more unique UMIs, a cutoff based on coefficient-of-variation modelling across technical triplicates. TCRdb ran its own pipeline on the public reads, namely fastp trimming at Q25 and MiXCR clone calling, and kept in-frame beta chains. Each entry merges the rows of one CDR3 protein and shows their most common DNA and genes. The V and J calls were not made by the authors but by TCRdb's processing. The sample data list about 84,000 distinct CDR3 sequences, and 10% of these were observed just once. The top ten clones comprise about 1.8% of the sample.

The chain is made from TRBV5-1 and TRBJ2-1; D gene: possibly TRBD2, on 5 matching bases. The source material was PBMCs. This receptor was obtained from a middle-aged man in good health. The bases are TGCGCCAGCAGCTTATACGAGGAGGATGAGCAGTTCTTC. This translates into CASSLYEEDEQFF.